The next 21 T cell receptor beta chains were all read from a single sample in a study of CD8 T cells in Susac syndrome (dated by TCRdb to about 2019). The protocol used for the library was the immunoSEQ multiplex PCR assay. RNA was extracted using the RNeasy kit, and roughly 0.5 to 1 microgram was reverse transcribed with random hexamers. In-frame beta chains were kept once TCRdb had trimmed the public reads at Q25 with fastp and called clones with MiXCR. Rows merge per CDR3 protein into single entries with the most common DNA and genes. This sample holds some 75,000 distinct CDR3 sequences; 85% to 95% were observed only once. The ten biggest clones cover 0.4% to 0.55% of the sample. Sequencing used CD8+ T cells from PBMCs. These receptors were collected from a human donor with Susac syndrome.

This chain connects TRBV27 to TRBJ2-1, with 10 bases aligning to TRBD1. V shed 3 bases and J 9 bases; nucleotides not matched to a gene: 11. The CDR3 loop spans 16 amino acids. Germline V lookup: CDR1 MNHEY, CDR2 SMNVEV (reference sequence). The CDR3 region is CASSFVMGTGELEQFF. The DNA of the CDR3 is TGTGCCAGCAGTTTTGTGATGGGGACAGGGGAACTTGAGCAGTTCTTC.

In this sample, this clonotype turned up a few times. The chain recombines TRBV4-1 with TRBJ2-4; 7 nucleotides agree with TRBD2. Unmatched junction bases numbered 7, after V lost 6 bases and J lost 5 bases. Germline CDR1 is MGHRA and CDR2 is YSYEKL. CDR3 size: 14 residues. The CDR3, as DNA: TGCGCCAGCAGGGGAGGGACGGCGCAAAACATTCAGTACTTC. It codes for CASRGGTAQNIQYF.

The chain uses TRBV5-8 and TRBJ1-1; D gene uncertain. This CDR3 comprises 12 residues. V lost 4 bases, J lost 3 bases, and 7 bases lay in between. The germline V gene encodes CDR1 SGHTS and CDR2 YDEGEE. The CDR3 nucleotides read TGTGCCAGCAGCCCCAGACACACTGAAGCTTTCTTT. Its translation is CASSPRHTEAFF.

V gene TRBV20-1 combines with J gene TRBJ1-1, with D uncertain. CDR1 is DFQATT, CDR2 SNEGSKA, per germline (reference sequence). V lost 3 bases and J lost 4, with 18 bases in between. There are 15 residues in the CDR3. The CDR3 nucleotides are TGCAGTGCTAGCCCCCCCGAGGTTCGGCGCACTGAAGCTTTCTTT. Residues: CSASPPEVRRTEAFF.

V is TRBV7-6 and J is TRBJ2-2; D is possibly TRBD1 (6 bases). Trimming pared 3 bases from V and 5 bases from J, leaving 19 bases between. Per germline, CDR1 SGHVS and CDR2 FNYEAQ. This CDR3 is built from 17 residues. CDR3 region: CASSFRAGTPITGELFF. Here the CDR3 DNA reads TGTGCCAGCAGCTTCCGAGCCGGGACACCCATAACCGGGGAGCTGTTTTTT.

The chain links TRBV5-1 to TRBJ2-7; the D is unclear. Trimming removed 2 bases from V and 4 bases from J, with 13 bases in between. CDR1 is SGHRS, CDR2 YFSETQ, per germline. CDR3 length: 14 amino acids. DNA for the CDR3: TGCGCCAGCAGCTTAGTTCCCGGTACTTACGAGCAGTACTTC. Protein product: CASSLVPGTYEQYF.

V is TRBV14 and J is TRBJ2-5, with TRBD2 matching over 7 bases. CDR1 and CDR2 from the germline V gene are SGHDN and FVKESK. The trim removed 4 bases at V and 2 bases at J, leaving 19 bases unmatched. This CDR3 is 19 amino acids long. CDR3 coding DNA: TGTGCCAGCAGCCCGCGATTCGAGCGGGGACCGTTTTCTCAAGAGACCCAGTACTTC. It encodes CASSPRFERGPFSQETQYF.

The CDR3 loop is CASSFQGGETQYF. The CDR3 DNA is TGTGCCAGCAGCTTCCAGGGCGGCGAGACCCAGTACTTC. The chain has TRBV7-9 and TRBJ2-5, with TRBD1 as a possible D gene (5 bases). Trimming removed 3 bases from V and 5 bases from J, with 10 bases in between. The CDR3 loop spans 13 amino acids. Germline V gene data show CDR1 as SEHNR and CDR2 as FQNEAQ (reference sequence).

This chain links TRBV7-2 with TRBJ2-7; TRBD2 is a possible D gene (5 bases). The length of the CDR3 is 15 residues. CDR1 and CDR2 (germline): SGHTA, FQGNSA. V dropped 6 bases and J dropped 0 bases, with 15 bases sitting between them. The CDR3 loop reads CASSQLEVSSYEQYF. The CDR3 coding sequence is TGTGCCAGCAGTCAACTAGAAGTTAGCTCCTACGAGCAGTACTTC.

This clonotype turned up a few times. The chain joins TRBV7-2 to TRBJ1-5; a possible D gene is TRBD1 (5 bases). V gave up 2 bases and J gave up 5 bases, with 10 bases separating them. Germline V gene sequence: CDR1 SGHTA, CDR2 FQGNSA. The CDR3 runs to 14 residues. For the CDR3, the DNA is TGTGCCAGCAGCTTAAGCGGGGGGGATCAGCCCCAGCATTTT. Protein: CASSLSGGDQPQHF.

The V call is TRBV5-4, the J call TRBJ1-2; 7 bases match TRBD1. V lost 2 bases to trimming and J lost 6 bases; unmatched junction nucleotides: 4. Germline CDR1 reads SGHNT; CDR2 reads YYREEE (reference sequence). This CDR3 has 13 amino acids. The CDR3 DNA sequence: TGTGCCAGCAGCTTAGGAGGGGGCGATGGCTACACCTTC. Protein sequence: CASSLGGGDGYTF.

V usage is TRBV20-1 and J usage is TRBJ1-1; D is unresolved. Germline V gene sequence: CDR1 DFQATT, CDR2 SNEGSKA (reference sequence). With 3 bases removed from V and 6 bases from J, the gap between germline ends came to 14 bases. The CDR3 totals 13 residues. CDR3 coding DNA: TGCAGTGCTAGTAGAGCCCTGCCGCCTGAAGCTTTCTTT. This gives the protein CSASRALPPEAFF.

This chain joins TRBV14 and TRBJ2-7; 7 nucleotides agree with TRBD1. Germline V gene sequence: CDR1 SGHDN, CDR2 FVKESK. The CDR3 length is 15 residues. Trimming cost V 4 bases and J 0 bases; bases outside gene matches: 6. CDR3 DNA: TGTGCCAGCAGCCCTACGACAGGGAACTCCTACGAGCAGTACTTC. This translates into CASSPTTGNSYEQYF.

The chain has TRBV7-6 and TRBJ1-1; D is undetermined. CDR1 SGHVS and CDR2 FNYEAQ come from the germline V gene. The CDR3 totals 13 residues. V lost 5 bases, J lost 2 bases, and 9 bases lay in between. CDR3 nucleotide sequence: TGTGCCAGCAGCCCAAGGAGTAACACTGAAGCTTTCTTT. This sequence encodes CASSPRSNTEAFF. The full variable domain, with the rest looked up from reference TRBV7-6 and TRBJ1-1, is GAGVSQSPRYKVTKRGQDVALRCDPISGHVSLYWYRQALGQGPEFLTYFNYEAQQDKSGLPNDRFSAERPEGSISTLTIQRTEQRDSAMYRCASSPRSNTEAFFGQGTRLTVV.

This sequence joins TRBV7-8 and TRBJ1-5; D remains ambiguous. CDR3 length equals 15 residues. V lost 1 base and J 0 bases, leaving 7 bases between the germline ends. The germline CDR1 and CDR2 sequences are SGHVS and FQNEAQ. DNA for the CDR3: TGTGCCAGCAGCTTAGGGGCCAGTAGCAATCAGCCCCAGCATTTT. As protein: CASSLGASSNQPQHF.

The V call is TRBV6-6, the J call TRBJ2-2, with 12 bases aligning to TRBD2. The CDR3 is 14 residues long. Unmatched junction bases numbered 4, after V lost 7 bases and J lost 7 bases. Germline CDR1 reads MNHNY; CDR2 reads SVGAGI (reference sequence). CDR3 protein: CASILAGGNGELFF. In DNA form, the CDR3 reads TGTGCCAGCATCCTAGCGGGAGGGAACGGGGAGCTGTTTTTT.

V is TRBV6-4 and J is TRBJ1-1, with 9 bases that match TRBD1. V shed 3 bases and J 10 bases; nucleotides not matched to a gene: 12. CDR1 is MRHNA, CDR2 SNTAGT, per germline. The length of the CDR3 is 15 residues. The CDR3 loop reads CASSDSPGQGPPAFF. The CDR3 bases are TGTGCCAGCAGTGATTCTCCGGGACAGGGACCCCCAGCTTTCTTT.

V and J are TRBV28 and TRBJ2-7; possibly TRBD1 for D (6 bases). V lost 6 bases and J lost 4, with 13 bases in between. This CDR3 region has 13 residues. Per germline, CDR1 MDHEN and CDR2 SYDVKM. The CDR3 region is CASRTADRYEQYF. The CDR3 nucleotides read TGTGCCAGCAGGACAGCCGACAGGTACGAGCAGTACTTC.

This chain connects TRBV28 to TRBJ2-4, with D hard to call. This CDR3 has 13 amino acids. Germline loops: CDR1 MDHEN, CDR2 SYDVKM. V dropped 6 bases and J dropped 3 bases, with 9 bases sitting between them. CDR3 in DNA: TGTGCCAGCAGCCTTCCCAGCAAAAACATTCAGTACTTC. Amino acid sequence: CASSLPSKNIQYF.

The chain carries TRBV12-3 or TRBV12-4 and TRBJ2-1, with D perhaps matching TRBD1 (5 bases). V was shortened by 1 base and J by 0 bases, with 19 bases between the two germline ends. This CDR3 spans 19 amino acids. The CDR3 DNA reads as TGTGCCAGCAGTTTAGATCGCGTGGGGCGAACAAGCTCCTACAATGAGCAGTTCTTC. It translates to CASSLDRVGRTSSYNEQFF.

This chain connects TRBV7-9 to TRBJ2-3, with 9 bases lining up with TRBD2. There are 18 residues in the CDR3. In germline, CDR1 is SEHNR, CDR2 FQNEAQ (reference sequence). Trimming took 0 bases from V and 5 from J; bases not matched to a gene: 12. This chain's CDR3 is CASSLARRGAGGRDTQYF. The CDR3 DNA sequence: TGTGCCAGCAGCTTAGCCCGCCGGGGAGCGGGGGGAAGAGATACGCAGTATTTT.